The 9 T cell receptor beta chains reported below all come from one sample, sequenced in a study of blood T cell repertoires in COVID-19 (dated by TCRdb to the early 2020s). The library was generated by the immunoSEQ multiplex PCR assay. In its TCRdb copy, this immuneACCESS table keeps in-frame sequences only and misses some clones. Where compared with another copy, unresolved V genes explain less than half of these, and the others have no known cause. The sample table holds 150,000 to 200,000 clones, of which about nine tenths were seen once. 3% to 4% of the sample comes from the top ten. Sequenced: peripheral blood. The receptors originated from a woman aged 70-85 years with acute or convalescent COVID-19.

The chain joins TRBV5-1 to TRBJ2-1; possibly TRBD1 for D (5 bases). The CDR3 is 13 residues long. CDR1 and CDR2 from the germline V gene are SGHRS and YFSETQ. V lost 2 bases, J lost 7 bases, and 10 bases lay in between. The CDR3: CASSLPQGNEQFF. The CDR3 nucleotides read TGCGCCAGCAGCTTACCTCAGGGTAATGAGCAGTTCTTC. The whole variable domain, filled in from reference TRBV5-1 and TRBJ2-1, reads KAGVTQTPRYLIKTRGQQVTLSCSPISGHRSVSWYQQTPGQGLQFLFEYFSETQRNKGNFPGRFSGRQFSNSRSEMNVSTLELGDSALYLCASSLPQGNEQFFGPGTRLTVL.

The V call is TRBV3-1 (or the pseudogene TRBV3-2), the J call TRBJ2-1; 9 bases align to TRBD1. J gave up 6 bases and V 5 bases, and 5 bases lay outside the gene matches. Looked up from germline, CDR1 is LGHDT and CDR2 is YNNKEL (reference sequence). This CDR3 is 14 amino acids long. CDR3 loop: CASSTGQGFNEQFF. CDR3 bases: TGTGCCAGCAGCACAGGACAGGGGTTCAATGAGCAGTTCTTC.

This clone occurred once. This rearrangement joins TRBV5-5 to TRBJ2-7; 10 nucleotides agree with TRBD1. Germline assignment: CDR1 SGHKS and CDR2 YYEKEE (reference sequence). V trimming: 4 bases; J trimming: 3 bases; junction bases outside the gene matches: 13. The CDR3 is made up of 17 amino acids. The chain's CDR3 is CASSRTIFRDRGYEQYF. CDR3 sequence (DNA): TGTGCCAGCAGCCGAACCATTTTTCGGGACAGGGGCTACGAGCAGTACTTC.

This chain links TRBV29-1 with TRBJ2-7; D unclear. V was cut by 4 bases and J by 4 bases, with 14 bases left in between. The CDR3 spans 13 residues. Germline-derived CDR1 and CDR2 are SQVTM and ANQGSEA. CDR3 coding DNA: TGCAGCGTTGTCACCGGTTCTTGGTACGAGCAGTACTTC. Translated, it gives CSVVTGSWYEQYF.

This chain links TRBV7-2 with TRBJ2-2; 14 bases map to TRBD2. The J segment lost 3 bases and the V segment lost 2 bases, leaving 2 bases of the junction unmatched. CDR3 size: 17 residues. The germline V gene encodes CDR1 SGHTA and CDR2 FQGNSA. CDR3 loop: CASSLTTSGRDTGELFF. The CDR3 bases are TGTGCCAGCAGCTTAACGACTAGCGGGAGGGACACCGGGGAGCTGTTTTTT.

The chain employs TRBV5-1 and TRBJ1-3; possibly TRBD1 for D (6 bases). The germline V gene has CDR1 SGHRS and CDR2 YFSETQ. This CDR3 contains 17 residues. Trimming took 2 bases from V and 0 from J, leaving 15 bases between them. The CDR3 DNA sequence: TGCGCCAGCAGCTTACCCAATACAGGGATCTCTGGAAACACCATATATTTT. It translates to CASSLPNTGISGNTIYF.

This clone has more than one count but fewer than ten. This chain connects TRBV6-5 to TRBJ1-1, with 7 positions matching TRBD1. CDR3 length: 15 amino acids. In germline, CDR1 is MNHEY, CDR2 SVGAGI. Trimming cost V 0 bases and J 2 bases; bases outside gene matches: 3. The CDR3 sequence: CASSYSRDRNTEAFF. The CDR3 bases are TGTGCCAGCAGTTACTCGAGGGACAGAAACACTGAAGCTTTCTTT.

The J gene is TRBJ1-3, the V gene TRBV5-6; TRBD1 is a possible D gene (5 bases). From germline, CDR1 is SGHDT and CDR2 YYEEEE. The CDR3 length is 18 residues. V was clipped by 0 bases and J by 1 base, with 17 bases between them. For the CDR3, the DNA is TGTGCCAGCAGCTTGGCGGGGACTCCTCTGGGGTCTGGAAACACCATATATTTT. This sequence encodes CASSLAGTPLGSGNTIYF.

The CDR3 region has the DNA TGCGCCAGCAGCTCCGGGACTAGCTTCAATGAGCAGTTCTTC. Protein: CASSSGTSFNEQFF. This sequence joins TRBV5-1 and TRBJ2-1; 9 bases fit TRBD2. The germline CDR1 and CDR2 sequences are SGHRS and YFSETQ. V was clipped by 3 bases and J by 6 bases; unmatched bases: 4. This CDR3 comprises 14 residues.